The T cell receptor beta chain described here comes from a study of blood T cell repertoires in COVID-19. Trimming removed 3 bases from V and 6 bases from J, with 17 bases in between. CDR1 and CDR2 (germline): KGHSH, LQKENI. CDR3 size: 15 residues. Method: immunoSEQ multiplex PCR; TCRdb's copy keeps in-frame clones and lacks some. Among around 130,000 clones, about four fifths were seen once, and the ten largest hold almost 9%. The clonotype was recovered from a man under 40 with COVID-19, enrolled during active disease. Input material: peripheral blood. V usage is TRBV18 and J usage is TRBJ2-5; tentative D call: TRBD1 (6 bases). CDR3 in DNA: TGTGCCAGCTCACCTTGGGACACTGGGATACAGACCCAGTACTTC. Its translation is CASSPWDTGIQTQYF.